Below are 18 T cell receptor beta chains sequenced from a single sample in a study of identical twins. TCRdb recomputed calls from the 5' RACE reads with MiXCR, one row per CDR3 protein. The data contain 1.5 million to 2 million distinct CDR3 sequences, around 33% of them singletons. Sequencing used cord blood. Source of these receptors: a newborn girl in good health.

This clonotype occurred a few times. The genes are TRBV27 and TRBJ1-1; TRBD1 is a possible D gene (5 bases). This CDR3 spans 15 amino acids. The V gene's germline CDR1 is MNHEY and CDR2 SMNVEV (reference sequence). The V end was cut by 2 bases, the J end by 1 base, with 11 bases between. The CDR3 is CASSLMGRGNTEAFF. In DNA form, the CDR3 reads TGTGCCAGCAGTTTAATGGGTAGGGGGAACACTGAAGCTTTCTTT.

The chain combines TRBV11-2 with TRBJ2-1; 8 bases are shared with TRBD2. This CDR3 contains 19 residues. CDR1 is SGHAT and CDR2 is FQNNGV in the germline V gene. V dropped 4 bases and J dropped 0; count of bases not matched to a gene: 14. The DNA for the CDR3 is TGTGCCAGCAGCTCCTGGTTCCGTAGCGGGATCGTCTCCTACAATGAGCAGTTCTTC. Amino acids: CASSSWFRSGIVSYNEQFF.

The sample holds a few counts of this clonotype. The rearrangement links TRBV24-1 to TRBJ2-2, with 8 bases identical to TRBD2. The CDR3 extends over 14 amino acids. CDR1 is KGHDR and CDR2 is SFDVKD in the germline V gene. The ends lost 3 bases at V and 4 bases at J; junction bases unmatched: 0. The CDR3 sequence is CATSDSGSTGELFF. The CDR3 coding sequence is TGTGCCACCAGTGATAGCGGGAGCACCGGGGAGCTGTTTTTT.

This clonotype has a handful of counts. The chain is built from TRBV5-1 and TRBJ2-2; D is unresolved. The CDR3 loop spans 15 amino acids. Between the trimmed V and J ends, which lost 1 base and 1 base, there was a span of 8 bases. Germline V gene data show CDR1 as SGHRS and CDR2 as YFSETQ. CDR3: CASSLTLENTGELFF. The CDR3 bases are TGCGCCAGCAGCTTGACCTTAGAGAACACCGGGGAGCTGTTTTTT.

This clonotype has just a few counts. The CDR3 sequence: CASSQENGLLYEQYF. CDR3 in DNA: TGTGCCAGCAGCCAAGAAAATGGACTCCTCTACGAGCAGTACTTC. The gene calls are TRBV3-1 and TRBJ2-7, with D possibly being TRBD2 (5 bases). Trimming removed 0 bases at V and 3 bases at J, with 12 bases between. The germline gives CDR1 LGHDT, CDR2 YNNKEL (reference sequence). The CDR3 extends over 15 amino acids.

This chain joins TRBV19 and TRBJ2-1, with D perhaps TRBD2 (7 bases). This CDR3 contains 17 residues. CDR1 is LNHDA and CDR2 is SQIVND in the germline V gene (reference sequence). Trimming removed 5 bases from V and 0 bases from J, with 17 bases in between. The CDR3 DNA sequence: TGTGCCAGTAGTCTGGTCTCCGCGGGGGCCTCCTACAATGAGCAGTTCTTC. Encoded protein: CASSLVSAGASYNEQFF.

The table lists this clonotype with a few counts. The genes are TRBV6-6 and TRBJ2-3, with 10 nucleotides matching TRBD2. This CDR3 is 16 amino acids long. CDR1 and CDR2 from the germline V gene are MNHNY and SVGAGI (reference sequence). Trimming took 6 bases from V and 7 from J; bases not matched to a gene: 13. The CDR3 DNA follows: TGTGCCAGCAGCCTACAGCGGGAGGGGTATGGGAATACGCAGTATTTT. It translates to CASSLQREGYGNTQYF.

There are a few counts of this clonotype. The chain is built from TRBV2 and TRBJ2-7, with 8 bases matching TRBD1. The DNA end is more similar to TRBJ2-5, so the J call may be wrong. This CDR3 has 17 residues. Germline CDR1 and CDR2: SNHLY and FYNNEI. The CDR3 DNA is TGTGCCAGCAGCTGGCAAGGGGGACAGGTCCTTTGGGAGACCCAGTACTTC. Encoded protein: CASSWQGGQVLWETQYF.

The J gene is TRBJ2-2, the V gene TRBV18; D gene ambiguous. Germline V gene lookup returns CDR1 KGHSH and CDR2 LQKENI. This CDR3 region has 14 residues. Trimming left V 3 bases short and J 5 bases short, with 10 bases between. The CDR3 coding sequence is TGTGCCAGCTCACCTAGGACCCGGACCGGGGAGCTGTTTTTT. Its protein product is CASSPRTRTGELFF.

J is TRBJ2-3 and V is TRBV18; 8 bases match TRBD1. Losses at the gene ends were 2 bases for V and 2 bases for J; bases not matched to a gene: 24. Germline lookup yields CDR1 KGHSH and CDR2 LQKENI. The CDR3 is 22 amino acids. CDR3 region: CASSPMSLTGGITTSYTDTQYF. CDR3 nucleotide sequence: TGTGCCAGCTCACCAATGTCCTTAACAGGGGGAATCACTACCTCTTACACAGATACGCAGTATTTT.

DNA of the CDR3: TGCGCCAGCAGGCGGGGCTCTAGCACAGATACGCAGTATTTT. As protein: CASRRGSSTDTQYF. The V call is TRBV10-2, the J call TRBJ2-3, with D possibly being TRBD2 (6 bases). The germline CDR1 and CDR2 sequences are WSHSY and SAAADI. Trimming took off 6 bases at V and 0 bases at J, with 10 bases between the two ends. The CDR3 runs to 14 residues.

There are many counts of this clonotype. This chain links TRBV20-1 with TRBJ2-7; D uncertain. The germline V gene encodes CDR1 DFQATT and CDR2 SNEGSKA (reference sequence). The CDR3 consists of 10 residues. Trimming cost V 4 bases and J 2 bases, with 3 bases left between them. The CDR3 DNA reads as TGCAGTGCTACCACCTACGAGCAGTACTTC. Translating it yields CSATTYEQYF.

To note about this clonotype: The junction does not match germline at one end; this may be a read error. The chain's CDR3 is CASSTQGGNQPRHF. The CDR3 DNA sequence: TGTGCCAGTAGTACCCAGGGGGGCAATCAGCCCCGGCATTTT. This chain joins TRBV19 and TRBJ1-5; the match to TRBD1 covers 7 bases. Germline V gene data show CDR1 as LNHDA and CDR2 as SQIVND (reference sequence). This CDR3 region has 14 residues. The whole variable domain, remainder taken from reference TRBV19 and TRBJ1-5, is DGGITQSPKYLFRKEGQNVTLSCEQNLNHDAMYWYRQDPGQGLRLIYYSQIVNDFQKGDIAEGYSVSREKKESFPLTVTSAQKNPTAFYLCASSTQGGNQPRHFGDGTRLSIL.

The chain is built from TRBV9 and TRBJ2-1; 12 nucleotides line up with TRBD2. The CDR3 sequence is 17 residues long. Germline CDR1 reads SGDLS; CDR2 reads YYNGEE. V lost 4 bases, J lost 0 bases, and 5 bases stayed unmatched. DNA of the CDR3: TGTGCCAGCAGCATAGGGACTAGCGGGTACTCCTACAATGAGCAGTTCTTC. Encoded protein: CASSIGTSGYSYNEQFF.

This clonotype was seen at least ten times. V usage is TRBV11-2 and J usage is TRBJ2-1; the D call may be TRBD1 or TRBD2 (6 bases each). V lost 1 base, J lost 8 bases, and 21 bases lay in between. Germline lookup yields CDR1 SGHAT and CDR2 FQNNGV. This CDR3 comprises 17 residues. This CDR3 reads CASSLARLGPGGYEQFF. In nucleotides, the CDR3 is TGTGCCAGCAGCTTAGCCCGACTAGGCCCTGGGGGCTATGAGCAGTTCTTC.

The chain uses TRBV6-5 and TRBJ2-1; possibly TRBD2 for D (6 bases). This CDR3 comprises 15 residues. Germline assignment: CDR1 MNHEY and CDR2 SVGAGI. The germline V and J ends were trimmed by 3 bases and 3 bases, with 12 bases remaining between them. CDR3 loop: CASSYWGESYNEQFF. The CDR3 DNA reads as TGTGCCAGCAGTTATTGGGGGGAGAGCTACAATGAGCAGTTCTTC.

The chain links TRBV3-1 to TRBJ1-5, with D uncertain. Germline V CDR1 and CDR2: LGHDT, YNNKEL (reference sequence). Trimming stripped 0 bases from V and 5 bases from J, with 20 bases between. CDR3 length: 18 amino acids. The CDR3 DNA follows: TGTGCCAGCAGCCAAGATCTTATAGCAAGGCTATCGGATCAGCCCCAGCATTTT. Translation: CASSQDLIARLSDQPQHF.

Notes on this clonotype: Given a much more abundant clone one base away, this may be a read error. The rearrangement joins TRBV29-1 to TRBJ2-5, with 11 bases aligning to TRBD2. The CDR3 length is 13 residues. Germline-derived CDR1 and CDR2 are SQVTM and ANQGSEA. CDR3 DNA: TGCGGCGTTGCTAGCGGGAGGATAGAGACCCAGTACTTC. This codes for CGVASGRIETQYF.